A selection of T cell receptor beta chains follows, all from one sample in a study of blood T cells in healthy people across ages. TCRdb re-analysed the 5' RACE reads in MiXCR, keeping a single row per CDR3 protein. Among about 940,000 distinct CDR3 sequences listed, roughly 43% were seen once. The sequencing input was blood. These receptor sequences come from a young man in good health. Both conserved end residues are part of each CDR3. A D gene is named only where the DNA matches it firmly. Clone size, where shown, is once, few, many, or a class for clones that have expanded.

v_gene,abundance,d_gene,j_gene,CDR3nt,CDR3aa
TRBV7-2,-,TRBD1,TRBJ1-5,TGTGCCAGCAGCCCTGGACAGGGACTTCGTCAGCCCCAGCATTTT,CASSPGQGLRQPQHF
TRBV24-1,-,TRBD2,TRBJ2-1,TGTGCCACCAGTGATGCCCACTTAGCGGGGGGAGCAAATGAGCAGTTCTTC,CATSDAHLAGGANEQFF
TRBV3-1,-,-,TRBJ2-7,TGTGCCAGCAGCCTATATGGGACGGGGGCCTACGAGCAGTACTTC,CASSLYGTGAYEQYF
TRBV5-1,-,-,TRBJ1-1,TGCGCCAGCAGAGTAGAACGCGGAGAGAACACTGAAGCTTTCTTT,CASRVERGENTEAFF
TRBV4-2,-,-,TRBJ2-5,TGTGCCAGCAGCCAAGAGAGGTCGGCAGAGCAGTACTTC,CASSQERSAEQYF
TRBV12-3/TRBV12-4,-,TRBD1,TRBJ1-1,TGTGCCAGCAGTTTGGGGACAGGGTTGTCTGAAGCTTTCTTT,CASSLGTGLSEAFF
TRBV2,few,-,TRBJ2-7,TGTGCCAGCAGTGAAGGTGACACAGGCTACGAGCAGTACTTC,CASSEGDTGYEQYF
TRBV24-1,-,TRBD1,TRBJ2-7,TGTGCCACCAGTGCCGGGACAGGGGTCTACGAGCAGTACTTC,CATSAGTGVYEQYF
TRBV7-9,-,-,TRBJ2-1,TGTGCCAGCCAAAGGGCCACCCGCAATGAGCAGTTCTTC,CASQRATRNEQFF
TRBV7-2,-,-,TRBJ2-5,TGTGCCAGCAGCCCTGGCAGCGAGGTCCAGTACTTC,CASSPGSEVQYF
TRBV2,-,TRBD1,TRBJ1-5,TGTGCCAGCAATGAGGGACAGGGGACAGTTAGGCCCCAGCATTTT,CASNEGQGTVRPQHF
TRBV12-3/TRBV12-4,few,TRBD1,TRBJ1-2,TGTGCCAGCACCCTCCAGGGGGAACAAAACTATGGCTACACCTTC,CASTLQGEQNYGYTF
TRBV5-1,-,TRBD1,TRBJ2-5,TGCGCCAGCAGCGTGGCCGGGACAGAACAAGAGACCCAGTACTTC,CASSVAGTEQETQYF
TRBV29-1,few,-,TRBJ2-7,TGCAGCGTTGGCCCCCCGAACAATGAGCAGTACTTC,CSVGPPNNEQYF
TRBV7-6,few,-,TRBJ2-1,TGTGCCAGCAGCAAGATTACAGGGTTGAATGAGCAGTTCTTC,CASSKITGLNEQFF
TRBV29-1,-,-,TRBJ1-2,TGCAGCGTTGAATCGGGGCAGGGCTTCTATGGCTACACCTTC,CSVESGQGFYGYTF
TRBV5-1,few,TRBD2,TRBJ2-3,TGCGCCAGCAGCCCTGTACGGGGGGCAGATACGCAGTATTTT,CASSPVRGADTQYF
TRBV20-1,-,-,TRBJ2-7,TGCAGTGCTAGATATGTCCACGAGGGCTCCGATTACGGGCAGTACTTC,CSARYVHEGSDYGQYF
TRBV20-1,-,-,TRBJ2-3,TGCAGTGCTCCGGACTGGACAGATACGCAGTATTTT,CSAPDWTDTQYF
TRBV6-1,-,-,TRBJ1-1,TGTGCCAGCAGTGACGGTCCCGTTGGCTACACTGAAGCTTTCTTT,CASSDGPVGYTEAFF
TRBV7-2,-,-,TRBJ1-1,TGTGCCAGCAGCTTAACCCCGGTCGGAACTGAAGCTTTCTTT,CASSLTPVGTEAFF
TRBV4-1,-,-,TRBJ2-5,TGCGCCAGCAGCCAAGATAATAGGCAAACAAAAGAGACCCAGTACTTC,CASSQDNRQTKETQYF
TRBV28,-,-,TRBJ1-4,TGTGCCAGCGCCGTCCCCTCTCAGGGCGAGGAAAAACTGTTTTTT,CASAVPSQGEEKLFF
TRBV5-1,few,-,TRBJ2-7,TGCGCCAGCAGCACCGACGGTGCCTACGAGCAGTACTTC,CASSTDGAYEQYF
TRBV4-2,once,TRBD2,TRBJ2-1,TGTGCCAGCAGCCAAGGGGATAGCGGGGGCCCACAGTTCTTC,CASSQGDSGGPQFF
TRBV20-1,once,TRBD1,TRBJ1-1,TGCAGTGCTAGAGAAGGGACAGGGTCTACTGAAGCTTTCTTT,CSAREGTGSTEAFF
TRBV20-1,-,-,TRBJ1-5,TGCAGTGCTAGCAGGGGAAGAGATCAGCCCCAGCATTTT,CSASRGRDQPQHF
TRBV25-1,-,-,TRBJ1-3,TGTGCCAGCAGTGAACGACAGTGGAGCTCTGGAAACACCATATATTTT,CASSERQWSSGNTIYF
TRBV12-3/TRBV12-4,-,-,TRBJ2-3,TGTGCCAGCAGTTTTAATCAGGGGATTACTCAAAGAACAGATGCGCAGTATTTT,CASSFNQGITQRTDAQYF
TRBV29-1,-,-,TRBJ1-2,TGCAGCGTTGATCTGGACAGCCCCTGGTTAGGCTACACCTTC,CSVDLDSPWLGYTF
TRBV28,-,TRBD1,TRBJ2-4,TGTGCCAGCAGTTTAGCCGACTGGGGACAGGGACAGTACTTC,CASSLADWGQGQYF
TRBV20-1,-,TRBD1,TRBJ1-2,TGCAGTGCTAGTCAGCGACAGGGGTCTTCTGGCTACACCTTC,CSASQRQGSSGYTF
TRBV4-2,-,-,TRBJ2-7,TGTGCCAGCAGCCAAGGGGAACCGGGACAAGGCTACGAGCAGTACTTC,CASSQGEPGQGYEQYF
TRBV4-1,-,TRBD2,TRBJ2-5,TGCGCCAGCAGCCGGACTAGCGGGATGCAAGAGACCCAGTACTTC,CASSRTSGMQETQYF
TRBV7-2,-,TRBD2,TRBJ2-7,TGTGCCAGCAGCTTAGGAGCAGCGGGGGGAGGGAACGAGCAGTACTTC,CASSLGAAGGGNEQYF
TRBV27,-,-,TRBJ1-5,TGTGCCAGCAGTTTATTAGGCAGTTATAGCAATCAGCCCCAGCATTTT,CASSLLGSYSNQPQHF